The source of this T cell receptor (beta chain) is a study of cytomegalovirus exposure and HLA in healthy donors (TCRdb year 2017). Regarding the study in general: According to an earlier analysis of 587 of the donors, 150 million to 200 million T cells yielded 117 million unique TCR beta sequences and 276 Gb of sequence data. About 280 gigabases of sequencing data and approximately 92 million unique TCR sequences made up an early release that covered 500 to 700 HLA-typed donors. Of the approximately 370 genotyped donors, roughly 76% were placed in the genetic ancestry cluster associated with self-reported Caucasian donors. The study aimed to test whether cataloging public T cell receptors could reveal signatures of past pathogen exposure. Using immunosequencing, the study profiled T cell repertoires from fewer than 700 subjects and related those repertoires to cytomegalovirus serostatus. In addition to the first cohort of 666 subjects, a separate validation cohort of approximately 120 different subjects was used. High-throughput TCR immunosequencing, statistical association of individual TCRs with disease status, and machine learning were combined to predict cytomegalovirus infection status. A later analysis re-analyzed previously published TCR beta repertoires from 600 to 850 donors and added high-resolution HLA genotyping to study TCR occurrence patterns. Rather than using new phenotypic data, the later analysis identified candidate immune exposures from TCR beta sequences and from how often those sequences occurred across donors. In an earlier analysis of roughly 540 of the donors, high-throughput TCR beta sequencing was used to judge whether each TCR beta V gene segment behaved as functional or pseudogenic. Alongside the repertoire data, information on donor age, sex, ethnicity and CMV serostatus was compiled. A later genetic analysis used genome-wide SNP genotypes for about 60% of the roughly 700 donors, treating that subset as a discovery cohort. All discovery cohort repertoires had been generated using a single sequencing platform. HLA typing covered class I and class II loci at four-digit resolution. Typing coverage differed by locus: A, B, C, DRB1 and DQB1 were typed in roughly 629-630 donors, DQA1 in 522, DPA1 in some 600, and DPB1 in approximately 450. Because of strong linkage in the cohort, four to six DR-DQ haplotypes were treated as single units for association and clustering. Among some 400 genotyped donors of the cohort, an average of roughly 240,000 unique TCR beta nucleotide sequences were sequenced per donor, around 18% of them non-productive.

Study-level results and caveats: In a later analysis, the rate of TCR association differed among HLA loci, with DRB1 alleles having the most associated TCRs and HLA-C alleles having the fewest. A later analysis found that most CMV-associated TCR beta chains appeared HLA-restricted, with HLA associations seemingly driven largely by CMV exposure. The sequencing pipeline was judged likely to have produced a cluster of highly shared sequence variants as a technical artifact. According to a later analysis, parvovirus B19, influenza, CMV and Epstein-Barr virus appeared linked to several top co-occurrence clusters. Because the 87-base-pair reads could not distinguish some IMGT-functional V segments, including TRBV6-2 and TRBV6-3, those segments were excluded. Most TCR sequences were seen in very few donors, while some public TCRs were found in many individuals. Broadly in line with IMGT annotations, most TCR beta V segments showed up in productive rearrangements about 87% or about 30% of the time in an earlier analysis of 587 of the donors. A few of the identified cytomegalovirus-associated TCR beta chains were confirmed in vitro to be specific for cytomegalovirus antigens. The only immune exposure information available for the cohort was CMV serostatus. Strong co-occurrence of HLA alleles, especially DR and DQ, made assigning TCR associations to individual alleles difficult. The classifier was reported to diagnose cytomegalovirus status with high specificity and sensitivity in both the original and validation cohorts. A further reported finding was that TCR beta sequences accurately predicted the HLA-A and HLA-B alleles for most subjects in the first cohort. The earlier analysis of some 560 of the donors excluded approximately 17 rarely observed V segments, including chromosome 9 orphons, because counts were too low. In a later analysis, 15,000 to 20,000 TCR beta sequences were associated with specific HLA alleles at a false discovery rate of 0.05. It was suggested by the authors that the approach could potentially be generalized to other disease states and immunological phenotypes. Sequencing depth was assumed to be roughly uniform across donors in the presence/absence analyses, though that assumption may not hold. Correlated functional status among segregating V segments might reflect linkage disequilibrium, but an unknown experimental factor could not be ruled out. The study gave a list of 150 to 200 TCR beta chains associated with cytomegalovirus. Because HLA typing was missing for some donors at each locus, association tests included only the typed subset. In a later genetic analysis, fewer N-insertions in productive TCRs were reported among donors in an Asian-associated ancestry cluster than the approximately 630-donor mean. Only TCR beta chains were sequenced in this cohort, and the absence of alpha or paired-chain data limited detectable features. In a later analysis, HLA-associated TCR beta chains were found to be more clonally expanded and to have lower generation probabilities than equally common non-associated chains. A later genetic analysis associated a missense DCLRE1C variant with V-gene and J-gene trimming of TCR beta chains, and an independent cohort replicated the association.

The cohort was made up of about 670 healthy bone marrow donors. At the time of sampling, all cohort members were nominally healthy, though unrecorded immune exposures were likely present. The donor tested CMV seronegative and was one of the 352 seronegative cohort members. A peripheral blood sample was provided by each donor, and peripheral blood mononuclear cells were used for TCR beta sequencing. The Qiagen DNeasy Blood Extraction Kit was used to extract genomic DNA from the blood cell samples. Notes on this clone: The specificity of this receptor is unknown. Per-base quality was not reported, and no clone a single base away is much larger than it.

Library preparation employed the immunoSEQ multiplex PCR assay. For the multiplex PCR, a mixture combining 60 forward primers for TCR Vbeta segments and 13 reverse primers for TCR Jbeta segments was used. Amplification of the CDR3 region of rearranged TCR beta genes was performed with a multiplex PCR assay on genomic DNA. On the Illumina HiSeq System, the amplified TCR beta libraries were sequenced as 87-base-pair reads. Per the source publication's procedure: A later analysis counted 75 million to 100 million unique TCR beta chains across the 670 or so repertoires, and some 11 million of these chains were shared by at least two donors. To remove PCR and sequencing errors, raw reads were error-corrected and collapsed into unique sequences using a nearest-neighbor algorithm that merged closely related sequences. Alignment of CDR3 sequences to IMGT reference sequences was used to assign V, D and J gene segments. For a sequence to be retained, a match of at least six nucleotides to both a V gene segment and a J gene segment was required. Rearrangements were called productive when the CDR3 lacked stop codons and stayed in frame with V and J; all others were non-productive. CDR3 was defined by IMGT convention, running from the second conserved V-encoded cysteine to the conserved J-encoded phenylalanine. In an earlier analysis of around 600 of the donors, sequences lacking an unambiguous match to a single V gene segment were excluded. In an earlier analysis of approximately 590 of the donors, V segments were called functional above 56.7% productive rearrangements and were called segregating when the between-donor standard deviation exceeded 5%. A statistical classification framework was built for diagnosing cytomegalovirus status from the catalog of TCR beta chain sequences. In a later analysis, V and J genes were assigned by comparing TCR nucleotide sequences against IMGT/GENE-DB human TR gene sequences. In a later analysis, CDR3 sequences and most-parsimonious VDJ recombination scenarios were assigned using the TCRdist pipeline. In a later analysis, each TCR beta chain was defined by its CDR3 amino acid sequence together with its V-gene family, and reads without a unique V-gene family were excluded. To address suspected cross-contamination and a sequencing artifact, a later analysis removed around 600 highly shared, low-generation-probability nucleotide sequences. In a later analysis, a clonal expansion index was calculated for each public chain from normalized within-repertoire ranks of inferred template counts. A later analysis computed generation probabilities with a VDJ recombination model fitted to out-of-frame rearrangements, and checked the results against IGoR. In a later analysis, hypergeometric tests were used to score TCR-TCR, TCR-HLA and TCR-CMV co-occurrence, with a repertoire-size bias correction applied to TCR pairs. To estimate false discovery rates, a later analysis permuted the HLA or CMV assignments 20 times. In a later analysis, co-occurring TCRs were grouped with DBSCAN, and TCRdist sequence similarity was added when clustering was performed within HLA-allele-positive subsets. Repertoires with fewer than 30,000 or more than 120,000 public chains, plus five repertoires with anomalous nucleotide sharing, were excluded from co-occurrence clustering. TCRdb holds this immuneACCESS table with in-frame rearrangements only. Some clones are missing; in checked studies, unresolved V genes explain under half, and the rest has no known cause. That table furnishes V, J and clone size, whereas the DNA furnished D and trimming. The sample table lists approximately 74,000 clones, roughly 80% of them with a count of one. Of the sample, 7% to 9% falls within the top ten clones.

CDR1 is given as SGHRS and CDR2 as YFSETQ, both from the germline V gene. The CDR3 runs 14 amino acids, cysteine and phenylalanine included. The CDR3 DNA has 42 bases and is translated from base 1. Trimming removed 0 bases from V and 3 bases from J, leaving 9 bases between the germline ends. The origin of this receptor is a woman in her thirties or forties in good health and CMV-seronegative. The material sequenced was PBMCs. The V and J genes are TRBV5-1 and TRBJ2-5; the D gene is perhaps TRBD1, from 5 matching bases. The DNA is as follows: TGCGCCAGCAGCTTGGTATCAGGGAAAGAGACCCAGTACTTC. It is translated as CASSLVSGKETQYF.